These 27 T cell receptor beta chains originate from one sample sequenced in a study of T-cell reconstitution after alpha-beta-depleted transplantation in children. The authors prepared the TCRbeta library with unique molecular identifiers. TCRdb independently ran MiXCR on the PCR reads; one entry per CDR3 protein. This sample has about 510,000 distinct CDR3 sequences, with about an eighth found just once. This specimen consisted of PBMCs, mostly from graft donor cells, obtained 180 days after TCRalphabeta/CD19-depleted stem cell transplant. The receptors were gathered from a female patient between 2 and 15 years old who had a stem cell transplant for aplastic anemia, so the T cells may come from the graft donor.

This clonotype was recorded many times. The gene calls are TRBV20-1 and TRBJ1-5; possible D gene TRBD1, 5 bases. Trimming removed 5 bases at V and 1 base at J, with 15 bases between. CDR3 length equals 15 residues. CDR1 is DFQATT and CDR2 is SNEGSKA in the germline V gene (reference sequence). The CDR3 is CSAPPAGRSNQPQHF. Here the CDR3 DNA reads TGCAGTGCTCCTCCGGCGGGACGGAGCAATCAGCCCCAGCATTTT.

The sample holds a few counts of this clonotype. The chain carries TRBV5-1 and TRBJ1-2, with TRBD1 as a possible D gene (5 bases). From germline, CDR1 is SGHRS and CDR2 YFSETQ. Trimming removed 3 bases at V and 0 bases at J, with 15 bases between. This CDR3 region has 16 residues. The CDR3 DNA reads as TGCGCCAGCAGCTCCGAAAGACAGACGACTAACTATGGCTACACCTTC. Its translation is CASSSERQTTNYGYTF.

The chain is built from TRBV7-2 and TRBJ2-2; 10 nucleotides match TRBD2. Germline loops: CDR1 SGHTA, CDR2 FQGNSA. The CDR3 spans 14 residues. After removal of 5 bases from V and 6 bases from J, the junction contained 3 bases not matched to a gene. CDR3 DNA sequence: TGTGCCAGCAGCACGGGACTAGCGCCCGGGGAGCTGTTTTTT. Translation gives CASSTGLAPGELFF.

This clonotype has only a few counts. The chain couples TRBV11-3 to TRBJ2-1; tentatively, D is TRBD2 (5 bases). The CDR3 covers 13 residues. V was shortened by 5 bases and J by 7 bases, with 12 bases between the two germline ends. In germline, CDR1 is SGHNT, CDR2 YENEEA. CDR3 DNA: TGTGCCAGCAGCCCTCAGCCGGGGAATGAGCAGTTCTTC. It encodes CASSPQPGNEQFF.

This chain joins TRBV18 and TRBJ1-6; the D is unclear. Germline loops: CDR1 KGHSH, CDR2 LQKENI. V lost 3 bases and J 0 bases, leaving 6 bases between the germline ends. CDR3 length equals 15 residues. DNA of the CDR3: TGTGCCAGCTCACCCGCCAGCTCCTATAATTCACCCCTCCACTTT. This encodes CASSPASSYNSPLHF.

In its sample, this clonotype was seen a few times. The V call is TRBV11-2, the J call TRBJ1-5; a weak D match, TRBD1 (5 bases). V was pared by 1 base and J by 0 bases, with 22 bases between. The CDR3 sequence is 20 residues long. Germline-derived CDR1 and CDR2 are SGHAT and FQNNGV. The CDR3 sequence is CASSLVGGRTPGDSNQPQHF. For the CDR3, the DNA is TGTGCCAGCAGCTTAGTGGGGGGGAGGACGCCGGGAGATAGCAATCAGCCCCAGCATTTT. Full variable domain (missing parts from reference TRBV11-2 and TRBJ1-5): EAGVAQSPRYKIIEKRQSVAFWCNPISGHATLYWYQQILGQGPKLLIQFQNNGVVDDSQLPKDRFSAERLKGVDSTLKIQPAKLEDSAVYLCASSLVGGRTPGDSNQPQHFGDGTRLSIL.

Many counts were recorded for this clonotype. The chain joins TRBV7-2 to TRBJ2-5; no clear D. The V and J ends lost 5 bases and 1 base respectively, with 11 bases between them. Germline CDR1 is SGHTA and CDR2 is FQGNSA. The CDR3 is made up of 14 amino acids. The chain's CDR3 is CASSDPGLQETQYF. The DNA for the CDR3 is TGTGCCAGCAGCGACCCCGGGCTCCAAGAGACCCAGTACTTC.

In its sample, this clonotype was seen many times. The genes are TRBV28 and TRBJ2-5, with 7 bases matching TRBD2. V was pared by 4 bases and J by 3 bases, with 5 bases of the junction left unmatched. This CDR3 is 14 amino acids long. Germline-derived CDR1 and CDR2 are MDHEN and SYDVKM. The CDR3 DNA reads as TGTGCCAGCAGTTCTTTCGGGGGGAAAGAGACCCAGTACTTC. This sequence encodes CASSSFGGKETQYF.

V and J are TRBV7-2 and TRBJ1-5, with 10 bases fitting TRBD1. The V segment lost 5 bases and the J segment 4 bases; nucleotides outside the gene matches: 8. Looked up from germline, CDR1 is SGHTA and CDR2 is FQGNSA. The CDR3 totals 16 residues. CDR3 in DNA: TGTGCCAGCAGCCTCATACCGGGACAGGGGAATCAGCCCCAGCATTTT. Its protein is CASSLIPGQGNQPQHF.

This clonotype has only a few counts. This chain uses TRBV27 with TRBJ2-7; a possible D gene is TRBD2 (6 bases). The CDR3 covers 17 residues. Germline V gene data show CDR1 as MNHEY and CDR2 as SMNVEV (reference sequence). V was pared by 0 bases and J by 2 bases, with 17 bases between. The CDR3 is CASSLSIGRERAYEQYF. The DNA for the CDR3 is TGTGCCAGCAGTTTATCAATCGGACGGGAGCGAGCCTACGAGCAGTACTTC.

As for this clonotype: Germline is not matched at one junction end, which may reflect a read error. The chain joins TRBV5-1 to TRBJ1-5, with 7 positions matching TRBD1. Germline assignment: CDR1 SGHRS and CDR2 YFSETQ. The CDR3 is made up of 15 amino acids. In DNA, the CDR3 is TGCGCCAGCAGCTTGGCGCCAGGGGGACCTCAGCCCCATCATTTT. Translated: CASSLAPGGPQPHHF.

The chain couples TRBV16 to TRBJ2-5, with a possible D match to TRBD1 (6 bases). Trimming stripped 0 bases from V and 7 bases from J, with 21 bases between. There are 17 residues in the CDR3. Looked up from germline, CDR1 is KGHSY and CDR2 is FQNENV. This CDR3 is CASSQSPAAGQGGTQYF. For the CDR3, the DNA is TGTGCCAGCAGCCAATCGCCGGCCGCAGGACAAGGGGGGACCCAGTACTTC. Full variable domain (missing parts from reference TRBV16 and TRBJ2-5): GEEVAQTPKHLVRGEGQKAKLYCAPIKGHSYVFWYQQVLKNEFKFLISFQNENVFDETGMPKERFSAKCLPNSPCSLEIQATKLEDSAVYFCASSQSPAAGQGGTQYFGPGTRLLVL.

In its sample, this clonotype was seen a few times. An end of the junction does not agree with germline; a read error may underlie this. V usage is TRBV15 and J usage is TRBJ2-3; D ambiguous. Germline V lookup: CDR1 LNHNV, CDR2 YYDKDF (reference sequence). The CDR3 consists of 18 residues. The CDR3 DNA reads as TGTGCCACCAGCAGAGATGGAAGCCGCGTCTCCGGCACGGATACGCAGTATTTT. It codes for CATSRDGSRVSGTDTQYF. Using reference TRBV15 and TRBJ2-3 for the parts outside the CDR3, the full variable domain is DAMVIQNPRYQVTQFGKPVTLSCSQTLNHNVMYWYQQKSSQAPKLLFHYYDKDFNNEADTPDNFQSRRPNTSFCFLDIRSPGLGDTAMYLCATSRDGSRVSGTDTQYFGPGTRLTVL.

A word on this clonotype: At one boundary the junction diverges from the germline segment, which might be a read error. This sequence joins TRBV18 and TRBJ2-5; D might be TRBD1 or TRBD2, each matching 5 bases. Germline loops: CDR1 KGHSH, CDR2 LQKENI. The CDR3 is made up of 14 amino acids. The CDR3 here is CASSPQRGGETLYF. As DNA, the CDR3 is TGTGCCAGCTCACCTCAGAGGGGTGGAGAGACCCTGTACTTC.

V gene TRBV6-1 combines with J gene TRBJ2-5, with 8 positions matching TRBD2. CDR3 length: 16 amino acids. Germline values: CDR1 MNHNS, CDR2 SASEGT. J lost 3 bases, V lost 7 bases, and 13 bases had no gene match. The CDR3 DNA reads as TGTGCCAGCAACCGTGGAAGACTAGCGACAAAAGAGACCCAGTACTTC. This codes for CASNRGRLATKETQYF.

This clonotype was counted between two and nine times. V usage is TRBV28 and J usage is TRBJ1-5, with D uncertain. V shed 3 bases and J shed 1 base, with 7 bases lying between them. The CDR3 spans 14 residues. The germline V gene has CDR1 MDHEN and CDR2 SYDVKM. The CDR3 nucleotides are TGTGCCAGCAGTTTTCCCAGAAGCAATCAGCCCCAGCATTTT. Its protein product is CASSFPRSNQPQHF.

Ten or more counts support this clonotype. The rearrangement uses TRBV29-1 and TRBJ2-7; TRBD1 matches at 11 bases. Germline lookup yields CDR1 SQVTM and CDR2 ANQGSEA. The CDR3 has 13 amino acids. V was pared by 7 bases and J by 4 bases, with 6 bases of the junction left unmatched. The CDR3 bases are TGCAGCGCCGGGACAGGGGGTATGTACGAGCAGTACGTC. This codes for CSAGTGGMYEQYV.

This chain connects TRBV20-1 to TRBJ2-7, with a tentative D call TRBD1 (6 bases). The V and J ends lost 0 bases and 2 bases respectively, with 23 bases between them. The CDR3 loop spans 18 amino acids. Germline loops: CDR1 DFQATT, CDR2 SNEGSKA (reference sequence). CDR3 DNA sequence: TGCAGTGCTAGAGATCTTGCCGTAGCAACGGGACACCCCTACGAGCAGTACTTC. Encoded protein: CSARDLAVATGHPYEQYF.

V usage is TRBV7-6 and J usage is TRBJ2-7; TRBD1 or TRBD2 may be the D gene (5 bases each). The CDR3 contains 16 residues. V shed 2 bases and J shed 3 bases, with 17 bases lying between them. Per the germline V gene, CDR1 is SGHVS and CDR2 is FNYEAQ. CDR3 in amino acids: CASSLPGRPANYEQYF. The CDR3 nucleotides read TGTGCCAGCAGCTTACCGGGGCGGCCAGCTAACTACGAGCAGTACTTC.

This clonotype was found many times. The chain combines TRBV18 with TRBJ2-2; 7 bases map to TRBD2. V shed 6 bases, J shed 6 bases, and the junction held 16 bases outside the gene matches. The V gene's germline CDR1 is KGHSH and CDR2 LQKENI. This CDR3 has 17 amino acids. CDR3 sequence reads: CASSARTGTKEAGELFF. The CDR3 DNA is TGTGCCAGCTCCGCGAGAACCGGGACTAAAGAGGCCGGGGAGCTGTTTTTT.

The chain has TRBV5-4 and TRBJ2-1, with 9 positions matching TRBD2. Per the germline V gene, CDR1 is SGHNT and CDR2 is YYREEE (reference sequence). The trim removed 3 bases at V and 6 bases at J, leaving 7 bases unmatched. The CDR3 totals 15 residues. The CDR3 DNA is TGTGCCAGCAGCTCCGTCGCGGGGGGGGCCAATGAGCAGTTCTTC. It encodes CASSSVAGGANEQFF.

This chain uses TRBV4-3 with TRBJ2-1, with TRBD1 identical over 8 bases. Germline trimming cut 4 bases from V and 3 bases from J; bases unmatched to any gene: 5. There are 15 residues in the CDR3. From germline, CDR1 is LGHNA and CDR2 YSLEER. The CDR3 spells CASSPDRAFYNEQFF. The CDR3 DNA reads TGCGCCAGCAGCCCGGACAGGGCTTTCTACAATGAGCAGTTCTTC.

The V call is TRBV20-1, the J call TRBJ2-1, with TRBD2 as a possible D gene (5 bases). CDR1 is DFQATT, CDR2 SNEGSKA, per germline (reference sequence). This CDR3 is built from 17 residues. V lost 1 base to trimming and J lost 10 bases, with 26 bases between them. The DNA of the CDR3 is TGCAGTGCTAGAGGCACTGGGGTGACAACCCGCTGGAGGGAGCAGTTCTTC. The encoded protein is CSARGTGVTTRWREQFF.

The chain carries TRBV7-6 and TRBJ2-7, with TRBD2 as a possible D gene (7 bases). CDR1 and CDR2 (germline): SGHVS, FNYEAQ. The CDR3 is 15 residues long. V was clipped by 5 bases and J by 2 bases, with 16 bases between them. CDR3 sequence: CASSREAGATYEQYF. The CDR3 coding sequence is TGTGCCAGCAGCCGTGAGGCGGGGGCCACCTACGAGCAGTACTTC.

This clonotype was seen only a few times. The V call is TRBV11-1, the J call TRBJ2-6, with 10 positions matching TRBD1. Germline CDR1 is SGHAT and CDR2 is FQDESV (reference sequence). The CDR3 is 19 amino acids. The V gene end was trimmed by 3 bases and the J gene end by 3 bases; junction bases not matched to a gene: 11. The CDR3 bases are TGTGCCAGCAGCTTGGGGGACAGGGGTCGATCGCGTGGGGCCAACGTCCTGACTTTC. Translated: CASSLGDRGRSRGANVLTF.

This clonotype was counted ten times or more. This chain joins TRBV20-1 and TRBJ2-2, with 8 bases aligning to TRBD2. The V and J ends lost 5 bases and 3 bases, in that order; junction bases with no gene match: 8. CDR1 is DFQATT and CDR2 is SNEGSKA in the germline V gene (reference sequence). The CDR3 extends over 15 amino acids. The CDR3 DNA reads as TGCAGTGCTTTTCCAGCGGGAGTAGACACCGGGGAGCTGTTTTTT. The encoded protein is CSAFPAGVDTGELFF.

This clonotype showed up just a few times. V usage is TRBV27 and J usage is TRBJ2-7, with D perhaps TRBD1 (5 bases). There are 15 residues in the CDR3. The germline V gene has CDR1 MNHEY and CDR2 SMNVEV (reference sequence). With 3 bases removed from V and 2 bases from J, the gap between germline ends came to 14 bases. CDR3 sequence (DNA): TGTGCCAGCAGTTTGGGGCCGAACCTCCCCTACGAGCAGTACTTC. Its protein product is CASSLGPNLPYEQYF.